This T cell receptor beta chain appears in the sequencing data of a study of monozygotic twins with inflammatory bowel disease. Nested PCRs (approximately 16 and 10 cycles, two total) were applied to TCRalpha and TCRbeta cDNA. TCRdb reanalyzed the 5' RACE reads and collapses them to one entry per CDR3 protein, without DNA. The sample has 310,000 or so distinct CDR3 sequences; the top ten hold roughly 2%. This CDR3 spans 14 amino acids. CDR1 and CDR2 (germline): LGHNA, YNFKEQ. Worth noting for this clonotype: Antigen specificity is unknown.

General study results and limits: There was no support for any single strong signal or clonotype associated with IBD. IBD patients shared fewer clonotypes with other individuals than healthy twins, especially patients with disease activity signs.

The genes are TRBV4-2 and TRBJ2-1; there is no DNA to check the TCRdb D call of TRBD1. Sequencing was done on a sample of blood. This TCR was sampled from a human donor with ulcerative colitis or Crohn's disease, or a healthy co-twin of an affected twin (not recorded which). CDR3 sequence reads: CASSQGGGYLEQFF.